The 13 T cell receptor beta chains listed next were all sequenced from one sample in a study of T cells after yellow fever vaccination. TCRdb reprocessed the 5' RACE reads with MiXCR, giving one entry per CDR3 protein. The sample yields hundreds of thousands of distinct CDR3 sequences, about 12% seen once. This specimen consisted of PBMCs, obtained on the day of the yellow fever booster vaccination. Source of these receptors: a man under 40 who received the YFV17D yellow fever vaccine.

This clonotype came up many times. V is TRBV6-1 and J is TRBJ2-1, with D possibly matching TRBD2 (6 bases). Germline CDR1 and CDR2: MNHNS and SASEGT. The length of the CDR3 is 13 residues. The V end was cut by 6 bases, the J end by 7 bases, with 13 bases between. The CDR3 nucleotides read TGTGCCAGCAGGGGCATCGGGGGAAATGAGCAGTTCTTC. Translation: CASRGIGGNEQFF.

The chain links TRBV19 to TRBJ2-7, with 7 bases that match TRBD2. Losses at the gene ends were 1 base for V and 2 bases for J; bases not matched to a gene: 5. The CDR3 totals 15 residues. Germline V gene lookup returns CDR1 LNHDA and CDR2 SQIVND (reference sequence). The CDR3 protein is CASSIGPGTTYEQYF. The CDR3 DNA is TGTGCCAGTAGTATAGGGCCAGGGACTACCTACGAGCAGTACTTC.

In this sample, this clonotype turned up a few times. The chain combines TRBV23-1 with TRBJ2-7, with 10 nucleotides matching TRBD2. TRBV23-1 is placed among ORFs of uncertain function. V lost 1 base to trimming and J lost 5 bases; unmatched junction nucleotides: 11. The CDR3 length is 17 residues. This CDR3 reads CASSQYSLGTSDHEQYF. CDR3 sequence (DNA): TGCGCCAGCAGTCAATATAGCCTTGGGACTAGCGATCACGAGCAGTACTTC.

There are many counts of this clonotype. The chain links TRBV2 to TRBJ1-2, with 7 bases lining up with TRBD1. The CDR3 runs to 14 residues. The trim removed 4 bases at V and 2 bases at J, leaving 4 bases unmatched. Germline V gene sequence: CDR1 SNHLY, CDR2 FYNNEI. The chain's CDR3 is CASSALDRNYGYTF. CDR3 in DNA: TGTGCCAGCAGTGCGTTGGACAGGAACTATGGCTACACCTTC.

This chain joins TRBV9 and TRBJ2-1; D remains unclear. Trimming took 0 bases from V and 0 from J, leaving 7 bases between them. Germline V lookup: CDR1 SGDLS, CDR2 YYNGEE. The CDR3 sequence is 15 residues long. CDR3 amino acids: CASSVVRVSYNEQFF. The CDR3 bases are TGTGCCAGCAGCGTAGTTAGGGTCTCCTACAATGAGCAGTTCTTC.

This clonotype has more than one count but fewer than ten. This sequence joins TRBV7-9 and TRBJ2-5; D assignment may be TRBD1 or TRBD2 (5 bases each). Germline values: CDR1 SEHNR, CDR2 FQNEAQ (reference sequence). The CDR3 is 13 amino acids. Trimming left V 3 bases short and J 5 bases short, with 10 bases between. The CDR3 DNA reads TGTGCCAGCAGCTTCGGGACCGCGGAGACCCAGTACTTC. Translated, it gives CASSFGTAETQYF.

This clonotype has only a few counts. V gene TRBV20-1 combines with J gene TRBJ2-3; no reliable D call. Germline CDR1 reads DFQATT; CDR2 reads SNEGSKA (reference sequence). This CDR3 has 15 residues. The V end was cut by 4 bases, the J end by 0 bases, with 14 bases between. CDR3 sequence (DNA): TGCAGTGCTATTAGAACGGTTACTAGCACAGATACGCAGTATTTT. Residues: CSAIRTVTSTDTQYF.

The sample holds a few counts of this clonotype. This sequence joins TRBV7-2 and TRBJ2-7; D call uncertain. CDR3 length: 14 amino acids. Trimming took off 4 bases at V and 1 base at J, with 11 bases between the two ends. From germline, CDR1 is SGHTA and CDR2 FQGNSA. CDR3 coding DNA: TGTGCCAGCAGCTCTACCCCCGGATCCTACGAGCAGTACTTC. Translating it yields CASSSTPGSYEQYF. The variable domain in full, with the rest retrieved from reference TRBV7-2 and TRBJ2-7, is GAGVSQSPSNKVTEKGKDVELRCDPISGHTALYWYRQSLGQGLEFLIYFQGNSAPDKSGLPSDRFSAERTGGSVSTLTIQRTQQEDSAVYLCASSSTPGSYEQYFGPGTRLTVT.

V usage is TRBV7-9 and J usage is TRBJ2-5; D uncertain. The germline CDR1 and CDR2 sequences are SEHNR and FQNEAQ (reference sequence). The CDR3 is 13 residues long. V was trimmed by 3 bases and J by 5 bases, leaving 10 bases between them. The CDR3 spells CASSFVGVETQYF. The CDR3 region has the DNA TGTGCCAGCAGCTTTGTAGGTGTGGAGACCCAGTACTTC.

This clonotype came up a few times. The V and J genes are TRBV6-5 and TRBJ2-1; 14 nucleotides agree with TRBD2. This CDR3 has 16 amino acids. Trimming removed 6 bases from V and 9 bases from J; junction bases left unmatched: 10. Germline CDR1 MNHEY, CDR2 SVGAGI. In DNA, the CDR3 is TGTGCCAGCAGCCCGACTAGCGGGAGGGCCTATGGTGAGCAGTTCTTC. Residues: CASSPTSGRAYGEQFF.

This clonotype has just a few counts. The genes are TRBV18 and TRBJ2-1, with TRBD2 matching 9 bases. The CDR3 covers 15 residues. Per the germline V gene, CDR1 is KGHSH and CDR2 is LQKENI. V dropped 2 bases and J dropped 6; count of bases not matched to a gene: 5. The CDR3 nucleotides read TGTGCCAGCTCACCATCTCCGGGACTAGCCAATGAGCAGTTCTTC. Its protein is CASSPSPGLANEQFF. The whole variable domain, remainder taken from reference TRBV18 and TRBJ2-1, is NAGVMQNPRHLVRRRGQEARLRCSPMKGHSHVYWYRQLPEEGLKFMVYLQKENIIDESGMPKERFSAEFPKEGPSILRIQQVVRGDSAAYFCASSPSPGLANEQFFGPGTRLTVL.

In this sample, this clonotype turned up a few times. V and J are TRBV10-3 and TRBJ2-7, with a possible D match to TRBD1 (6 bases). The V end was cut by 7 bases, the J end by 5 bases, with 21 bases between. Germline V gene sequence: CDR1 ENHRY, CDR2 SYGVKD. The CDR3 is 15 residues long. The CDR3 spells CAINRRQDNSNEQYF. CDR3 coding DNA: TGTGCCATCAACCGAAGACAGGACAACTCTAACGAGCAGTACTTC.

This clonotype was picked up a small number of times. CDR3 protein: CASSHAVGSYNEQFF. In DNA, the CDR3 is TGTGCCAGCAGTCACGCCGTGGGCTCCTACAATGAGCAGTTCTTC. This sequence joins TRBV6-2 or TRBV6-3 and TRBJ2-1; D not resolved. This CDR3 is built from 15 residues. Trimming took 5 bases from V and 0 from J, leaving 11 bases between them. The V gene's germline CDR1 is MNHEY and CDR2 SVGEGT.